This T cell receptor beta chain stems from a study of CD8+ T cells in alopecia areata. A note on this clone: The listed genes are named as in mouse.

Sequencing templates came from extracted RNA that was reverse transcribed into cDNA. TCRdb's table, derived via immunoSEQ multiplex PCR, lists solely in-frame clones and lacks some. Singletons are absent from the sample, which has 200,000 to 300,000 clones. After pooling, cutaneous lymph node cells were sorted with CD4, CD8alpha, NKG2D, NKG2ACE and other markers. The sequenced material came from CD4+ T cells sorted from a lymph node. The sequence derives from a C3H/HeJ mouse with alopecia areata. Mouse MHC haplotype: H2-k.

The sequenced part of the CDR3 DNA is TGTGCCAGCAGCCTTTCCCGTGCAGAA. It is translated as CASSLSRAE. The CDR3 reads in full as CASSLSRAETLYF. The V call is TRBV5, the J call TRBJ2-3; D not resolved. The read ends 4 residues shy of where the CDR3 ends; the end is completed using the germline J gene. Trimming pared 4 bases from V and 1 base from J, leaving 6 bases between. This CDR3 is built from 13 residues. The germline V gene has CDR1 LGHNA and CDR2 YNLKQL (reference sequence).